Listed below are T cell receptor beta chains from one sample, sequenced in a study of cytomegalovirus exposure and HLA in healthy donors. Data came from immunoSEQ multiplex PCR; TCRdb stores just in-frame clones and leaves some out. The sample lists 100,000 to 150,000 clones; approximately 10% were seen once. Sequenced sample: PBMCs. These receptors came from a woman between 18 and 29 years old in good health and CMV-seropositive. Both conserved end residues are part of each CDR3. D genes are given only for firm matches. Clone size appears in some rows only: once, few, many, or a class for an expanded clone.

d_gene	abundance	v_gene	j_gene	CDR3nt	CDR3aa
TRBD2	-	TRBV10-3	TRBJ2-1	TGTGCCATCAGACTGGGGGAGGGTCTGTTCTTC	CAIRLGEGLFF
-	-	TRBV10-3	TRBJ2-3	TGTGCCATCAGTCGACTAGAGACAAGCACAGATACGCAGTATTTT	CAISRLETSTDTQYF
-	-	TRBV4-1	TRBJ2-7	TGCGCCAGCAGCCAAGACGAGTCAGGGTGGGGCGAGCAGTACTTC	CASSQDESGWGEQYF
TRBD1	-	TRBV5-1	TRBJ2-2	TGCGCCAGCAGCTCCCCGGGACAGGGGACCACCGGGGAGCTGTTTTTT	CASSSPGQGTTGELFF
TRBD1	few	TRBV28	TRBJ1-1	TGTGCCAGCACCAACTCCAGGGGGGACACTGAAGCTTTCTTT	CASTNSRGDTEAFF
TRBD1	few	TRBV5-4	TRBJ1-3	TGTGCCAGCAGCCCGGGACAGGGGCGGAACACCATATATTTT	CASSPGQGRNTIYF
-	few	TRBV6-5	TRBJ2-7	TGTGCCAGCAGCTCCGTAGGGACAGAGCAGTACTTC	CASSSVGTEQYF
TRBD1	-	TRBV29-1	TRBJ1-2	TGCAGCGCCGCTGAAGGGGGCAACTATGGCTACACCTTC	CSAAEGGNYGYTF
-	-	TRBV6-5	TRBJ1-2	TGTGCCAGCAGTCGAGACAGAACTAACTATGGCTACACCTTC	CASSRDRTNYGYTF
-	-	TRBV7-2	TRBJ2-7	TGTGCCAGCAGCTTAGGTCCCCCCCCGGGTTACGAGCAGTACTTC	CASSLGPPPGYEQYF
-	few	TRBV5-4	TRBJ1-2	TGTGCCAGCAGCTTGGCTGGGGGGACTGGCTACACCTTC	CASSLAGGTGYTF
TRBD2	few	TRBV29-1	TRBJ2-1	TGCAGCGTAGCAACTAGCGGGAGGATCAATGAGCAGTTCTTC	CSVATSGRINEQFF
-	few	TRBV6-5	TRBJ2-7	TGTGCCAGCAGTTACCGTCCTCCCCCCTACGAGCAGTACTTC	CASSYRPPPYEQYF
-	-	TRBV28	TRBJ1-5	TGTGCCAGCAGTCCCCCTCGGGGAGGGGGGGAACAGCCCCAGCATTTT	CASSPPRGGGEQPQHF